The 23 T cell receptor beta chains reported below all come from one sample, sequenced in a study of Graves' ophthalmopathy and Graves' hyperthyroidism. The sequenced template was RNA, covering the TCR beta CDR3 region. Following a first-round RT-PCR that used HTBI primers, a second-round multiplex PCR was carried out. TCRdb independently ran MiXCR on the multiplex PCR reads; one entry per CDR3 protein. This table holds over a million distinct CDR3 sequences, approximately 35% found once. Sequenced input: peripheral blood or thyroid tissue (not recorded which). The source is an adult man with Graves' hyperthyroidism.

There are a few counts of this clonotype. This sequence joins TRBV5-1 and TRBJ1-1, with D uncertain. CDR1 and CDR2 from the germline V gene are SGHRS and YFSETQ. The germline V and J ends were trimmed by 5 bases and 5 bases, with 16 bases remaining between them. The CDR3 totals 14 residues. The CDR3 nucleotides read TGCGCCAGCAGGGTTGGAAGCCTGGAGACTGAAGCTTTCTTT. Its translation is CASRVGSLETEAFF.

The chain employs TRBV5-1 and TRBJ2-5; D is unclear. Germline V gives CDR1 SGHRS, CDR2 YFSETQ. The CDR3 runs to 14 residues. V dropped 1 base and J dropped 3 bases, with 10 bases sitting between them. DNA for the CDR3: TGCGCCAGCAGCTTGCAACAGTCGGAAGAGACCCAGTACTTC. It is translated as CASSLQQSEETQYF.

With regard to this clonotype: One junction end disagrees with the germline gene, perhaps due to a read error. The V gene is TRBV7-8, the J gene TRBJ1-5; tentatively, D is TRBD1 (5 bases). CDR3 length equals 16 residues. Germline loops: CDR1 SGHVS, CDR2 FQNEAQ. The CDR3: CASSQGWGDLNQPQHF. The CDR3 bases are TGCGCCAGCAGCCAAGGTTGGGGGGACCTCAATCAGCCCCAGCATTTT.

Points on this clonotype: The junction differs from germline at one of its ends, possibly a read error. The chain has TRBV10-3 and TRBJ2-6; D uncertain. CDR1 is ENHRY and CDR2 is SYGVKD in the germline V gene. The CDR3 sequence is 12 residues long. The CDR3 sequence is CAISDRGYDEAF. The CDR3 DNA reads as TGTGCCATCAGTGATCGTGGGTACGACGAAGCTTTC.

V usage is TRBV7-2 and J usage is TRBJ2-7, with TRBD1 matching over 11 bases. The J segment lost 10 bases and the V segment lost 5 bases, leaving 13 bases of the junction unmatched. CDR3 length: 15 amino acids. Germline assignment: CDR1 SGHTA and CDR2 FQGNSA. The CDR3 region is CASSTREGTGGIQYF. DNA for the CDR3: TGTGCCAGCAGCACCCGAGAGGGGACAGGGGGAATTCAGTACTTC.

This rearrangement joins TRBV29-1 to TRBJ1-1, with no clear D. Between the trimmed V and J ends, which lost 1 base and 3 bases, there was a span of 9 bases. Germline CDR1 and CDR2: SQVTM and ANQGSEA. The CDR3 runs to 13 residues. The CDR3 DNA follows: TGCAGCGTTGAAGGGTCAGCTTACACTGAAGCTTTCTTT. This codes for CSVEGSAYTEAFF.

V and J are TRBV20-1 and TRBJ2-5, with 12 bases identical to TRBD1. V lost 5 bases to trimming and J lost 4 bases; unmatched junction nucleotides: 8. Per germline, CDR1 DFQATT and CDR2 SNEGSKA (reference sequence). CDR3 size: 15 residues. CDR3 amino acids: CSADPPGQGAETQYF. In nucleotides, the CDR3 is TGCAGTGCTGACCCTCCGGGACAGGGGGCAGAGACCCAGTACTTC.

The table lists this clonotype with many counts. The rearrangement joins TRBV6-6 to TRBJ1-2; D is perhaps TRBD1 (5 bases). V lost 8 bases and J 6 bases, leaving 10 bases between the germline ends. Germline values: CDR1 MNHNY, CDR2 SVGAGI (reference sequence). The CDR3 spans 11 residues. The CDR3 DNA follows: TGTGCCAGCGGCGGGGCTGATGGCTACACCTTC. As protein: CASGGADGYTF.

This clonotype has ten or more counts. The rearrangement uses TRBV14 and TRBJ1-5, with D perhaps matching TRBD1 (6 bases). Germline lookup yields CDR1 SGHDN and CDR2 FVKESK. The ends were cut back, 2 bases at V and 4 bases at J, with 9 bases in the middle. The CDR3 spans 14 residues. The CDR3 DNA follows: TGTGCCAGCAGCCAATCAGGGGAAAATCAGCCCCAGCATTTT. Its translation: CASSQSGENQPQHF.

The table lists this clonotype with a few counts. The CDR3 DNA sequence: TGCGCCAGCAGCCAAGGACAGGGCGCTTATTCACCCCTCCACTTT. Amino acid sequence: CASSQGQGAYSPLHF. The V and J genes are TRBV4-1 and TRBJ1-6; 7 nucleotides line up with TRBD1. Germline V CDR1 and CDR2: MGHRA, YSYEKL. This CDR3 is 15 amino acids long. The ends lost 1 base at V and 8 bases at J; junction bases unmatched: 5.

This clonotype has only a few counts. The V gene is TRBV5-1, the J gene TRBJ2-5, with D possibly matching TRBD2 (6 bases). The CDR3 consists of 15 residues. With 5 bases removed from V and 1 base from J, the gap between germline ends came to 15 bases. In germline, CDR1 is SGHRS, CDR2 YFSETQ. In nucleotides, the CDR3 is TGCGCCAGCAGATTAAACGGGAGTCCCCAAGAGACCCAGTACTTC. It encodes CASRLNGSPQETQYF.

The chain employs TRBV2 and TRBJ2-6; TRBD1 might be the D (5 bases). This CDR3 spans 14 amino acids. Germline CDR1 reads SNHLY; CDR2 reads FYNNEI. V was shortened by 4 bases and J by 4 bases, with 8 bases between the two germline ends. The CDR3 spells CASSVRAGANVLTF. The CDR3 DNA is TGTGCCAGCAGTGTCAGGGCAGGGGCCAACGTCCTGACTTTC.

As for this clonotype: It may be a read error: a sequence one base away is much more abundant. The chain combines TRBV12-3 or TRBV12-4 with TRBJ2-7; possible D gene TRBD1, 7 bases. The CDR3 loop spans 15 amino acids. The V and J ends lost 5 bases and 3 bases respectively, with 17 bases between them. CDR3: CASSDSGGTHYEQYF. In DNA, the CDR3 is TGTGCCAGCAGTGATTCAGGGGGGACCCACTACGAGCAGTACTTC.

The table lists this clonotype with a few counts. The DNA for the CDR3 is TGTGCCAGCAGCTTTGGACAGGGGAGTCCCCAAGAGACCCAGTACTTC. Translating it yields CASSFGQGSPQETQYF. The chain is built from TRBV11-2 and TRBJ2-5; 9 bases fit TRBD1. This CDR3 is built from 16 residues. Germline CDR1 is SGHAT and CDR2 is FQNNGV. V lost 3 bases to trimming and J lost 1 base; unmatched junction nucleotides: 6. The full variable domain, with the rest looked up from reference TRBV11-2 and TRBJ2-5, is EAGVAQSPRYKIIEKRQSVAFWCNPISGHATLYWYQQILGQGPKLLIQFQNNGVVDDSQLPKDRFSAERLKGVDSTLKIQPAKLEDSAVYLCASSFGQGSPQETQYFGPGTRLLVL.

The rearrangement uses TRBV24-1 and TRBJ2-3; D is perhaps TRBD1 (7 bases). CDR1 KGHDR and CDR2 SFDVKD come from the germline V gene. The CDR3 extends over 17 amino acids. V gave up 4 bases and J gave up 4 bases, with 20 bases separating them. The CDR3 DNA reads TGTGCCACCAGTGACGTAGGCCAGGGGGGCCCAGCAGATACGCAGTATTTT. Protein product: CATSDVGQGGPADTQYF.

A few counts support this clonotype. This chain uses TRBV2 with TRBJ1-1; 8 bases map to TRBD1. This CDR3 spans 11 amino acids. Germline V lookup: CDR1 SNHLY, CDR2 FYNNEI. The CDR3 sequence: CDLQGDTEAFF. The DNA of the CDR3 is TGTGACTTACAGGGGGACACTGAAGCTTTCTTT. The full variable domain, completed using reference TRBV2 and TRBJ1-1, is EPEVTQTPSHQVTQMGQEVILRCVPISNHLYFYWYRQILGQKVEFLVSFYNNEISEKSEIFDDQFSVERPDGSNFTLKIRSTKLEDSAMYFCDLQGDTEAFFGQGTRLTVV.

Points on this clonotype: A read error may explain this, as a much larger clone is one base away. CDR3 region: CASSIDRDSSIGYTF. The CDR3 DNA reads as TGTGCCAGCAGCATCGATCGGGACAGTTCCATTGGCTACACCTTC. V and J are TRBV9 and TRBJ1-2, with 7 bases identical to TRBD1. V shed 4 bases, J shed 7 bases, and the junction held 13 bases outside the gene matches. The CDR3 consists of 15 residues. CDR1 and CDR2 (germline): SGDLS, YYNGEE.

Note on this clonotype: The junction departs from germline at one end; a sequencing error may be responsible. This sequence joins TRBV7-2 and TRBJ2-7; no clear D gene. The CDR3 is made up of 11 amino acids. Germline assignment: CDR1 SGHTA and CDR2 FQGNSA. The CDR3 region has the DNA TGCGCCAGCAGCCTTGACCCCGAGCAGTACTTC. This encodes CASSLDPEQYF.

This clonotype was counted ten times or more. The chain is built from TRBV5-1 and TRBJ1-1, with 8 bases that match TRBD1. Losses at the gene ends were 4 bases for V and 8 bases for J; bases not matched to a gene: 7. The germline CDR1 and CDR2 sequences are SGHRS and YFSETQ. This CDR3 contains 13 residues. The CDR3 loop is CASSNPGQAEAFF. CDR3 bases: TGCGCCAGCAGCAACCCGGGACAGGCCGAAGCTTTCTTT. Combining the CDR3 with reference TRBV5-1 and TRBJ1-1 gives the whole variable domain KAGVTQTPRYLIKTRGQQVTLSCSPISGHRSVSWYQQTPGQGLQFLFEYFSETQRNKGNFPGRFSGRQFSNSRSEMNVSTLELGDSALYLCASSNPGQAEAFFGQGTRLTVV.

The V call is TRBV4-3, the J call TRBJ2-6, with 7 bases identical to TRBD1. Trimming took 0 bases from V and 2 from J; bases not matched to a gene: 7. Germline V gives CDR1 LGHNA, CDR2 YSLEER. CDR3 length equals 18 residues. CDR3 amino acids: CASSQDSGGWTGANVLTF. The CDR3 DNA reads TGCGCCAGCAGCCAAGATTCAGGGGGTTGGACTGGGGCCAACGTCCTGACTTTC.

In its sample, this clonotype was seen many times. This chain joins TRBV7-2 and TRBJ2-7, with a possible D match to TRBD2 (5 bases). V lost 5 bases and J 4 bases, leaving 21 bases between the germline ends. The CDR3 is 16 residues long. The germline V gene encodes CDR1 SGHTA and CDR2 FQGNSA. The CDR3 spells CASSATRAKWGYEQYF. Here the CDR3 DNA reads TGTGCCAGCAGCGCCACGCGGGCGAAGTGGGGTTACGAGCAGTACTTC.

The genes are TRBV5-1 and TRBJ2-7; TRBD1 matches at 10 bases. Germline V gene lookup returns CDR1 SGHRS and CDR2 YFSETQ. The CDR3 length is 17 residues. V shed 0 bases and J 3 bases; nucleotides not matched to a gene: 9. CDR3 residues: CASSLAILRDRGYEQYF. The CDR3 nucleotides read TGCGCCAGCAGCTTGGCTATTTTACGGGACAGGGGCTACGAGCAGTACTTC.

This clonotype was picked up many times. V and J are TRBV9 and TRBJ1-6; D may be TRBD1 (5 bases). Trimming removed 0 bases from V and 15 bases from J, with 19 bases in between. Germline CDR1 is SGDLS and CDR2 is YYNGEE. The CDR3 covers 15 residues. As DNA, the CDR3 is TGTGCCAGCAGCGTAGGCCCCGACAGCCACGTAGTCCTCCACTTT. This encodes CASSVGPDSHVVLHF.